The 10 T cell receptor beta chains given below trace back to one sample, sequenced in a study of OX40 agonist ivuxolimab in advanced cancers. Assay used: immunoSEQ multiplex PCR; TCRdb lists only in-frame clones, some missing. Here the sample spans roughly 40,000 clones, around 90% being singletons. The sequencing here drew on CD4+ or CD8+ T cells sorted from blood, taken in a trial of the OX40 agonist ivuxolimab. The receptor set was obtained from an adult with an advanced solid tumor such as melanoma, head and neck, liver or kidney cancer.

V gene TRBV27 combines with J gene TRBJ2-1; D possibly corresponds to TRBD1 (5 bases). V lost 0 bases and J lost 3, with 9 bases in between. The germline V gene has CDR1 MNHEY and CDR2 SMNVEV (reference sequence). The CDR3 has 15 residues. As DNA, the CDR3 is TGTGCCAGCAGTTTATCTCAGGGCTTCTACAATGAGCAGTTCTTC. Translating it yields CASSLSQGFYNEQFF.

V usage is TRBV5-1 and J usage is TRBJ1-3; no reliable D call. V lost 5 bases and J 0 bases, leaving 18 bases between the germline ends. Germline V CDR1 and CDR2: SGHRS, YFSETQ. CDR3 size: 17 residues. Written as DNA, the CDR3 is TGCGCCAGCAGTAAGTGGGCAGGCCAGAGCTCTGGAAACACCATATATTTT. It encodes CASSKWAGQSSGNTIYF.

The rearrangement uses TRBV4-3 and TRBJ1-5, with TRBD1 matching over 7 bases. CDR1 is LGHNA, CDR2 YSLEER, per germline. V lost 2 bases to trimming and J lost 7 bases; unmatched junction nucleotides: 8. The CDR3 is 15 amino acids. The CDR3 sequence is CASSQNRGSGQPQHF. As DNA, the CDR3 is TGCGCCAGCAGCCAAAACAGGGGATCGGGACAGCCCCAGCATTTT.

This clone was recorded only once. The gene calls are TRBV5-4 and TRBJ2-2; possibly TRBD2 for D (6 bases). Germline assignment: CDR1 SGHNT and CDR2 YYREEE (reference sequence). The CDR3 consists of 15 residues. V lost 0 bases and J lost 4, with 10 bases in between. CDR3 nucleotide sequence: TGTGCCAGCAGCTTGGCCTGGGGAGGCACCGGGGAGCTGTTTTTT. Amino acid sequence: CASSLAWGGTGELFF.

This clone was detected only a few times. This chain uses TRBV4-1 with TRBJ1-5; tentative D call: TRBD1 (5 bases). Trimming left V 3 bases short and J 1 base short, with 7 bases between. This CDR3 contains 14 residues. The germline gives CDR1 MGHRA, CDR2 YSYEKL. The CDR3 protein is CASSQSGSNQPQHF. DNA for the CDR3: TGCGCCAGCAGCCAGTCAGGGAGCAATCAGCCCCAGCATTTT.

The chain uses TRBV7-7 and TRBJ2-7, with 8 bases fitting TRBD1. The CDR3 is 14 amino acids. Unmatched junction bases numbered 2, after V lost 3 bases and J lost 1 base. The V gene's germline CDR1 is SSHAT and CDR2 FNYEAQ (reference sequence). The CDR3 protein is CASSFGTGSYEQYF. The DNA of the CDR3 is TGTGCCAGCAGCTTCGGGACAGGTTCCTACGAGCAGTACTTC.

This chain links TRBV19 with TRBJ1-2; possibly TRBD1 for D (6 bases). Trimming removed 5 bases at V and 7 bases at J, with 20 bases between. There are 15 residues in the CDR3. Looked up from germline, CDR1 is LNHDA and CDR2 is SQIVND (reference sequence). The CDR3 reads CASSHRDPVGSGYTF. The CDR3 bases are TGTGCCAGTAGTCACAGGGACCCCGTCGGCTCTGGCTACACCTTC.

The CDR3 loop is CASSINSDHRLNSPLHF. In nucleotides, the CDR3 is TGTGCCAGTAGTATCAATTCGGATCACCGACTCAATTCACCCCTCCACTTT. This chain links TRBV19 with TRBJ1-6; D unresolved. CDR3 size: 17 residues. The germline gives CDR1 LNHDA, CDR2 SQIVND (reference sequence). Trimming shortened V by 3 bases and J by 7 bases, and 19 bases separated the two germline ends. The whole variable domain, filled in from reference TRBV19 and TRBJ1-6, reads DGGITQSPKYLFRKEGQNVTLSCEQNLNHDAMYWYRQDPGQGLRLIYYSQIVNDFQKGDIAEGYSVSREKKESFPLTVTSAQKNPTAFYLCASSINSDHRLNSPLHFGNGTRLTVT.

The genes are TRBV9 and TRBJ1-1, with D hard to call. Germline-derived CDR1 and CDR2 are SGDLS and YYNGEE. CDR3 length: 15 amino acids. V dropped 0 bases and J dropped 1 base, with 10 bases sitting between them. The CDR3 reads CASSVEEFSNTEAFF. The CDR3 DNA reads TGTGCCAGCAGCGTAGAAGAGTTTTCGAACACTGAAGCTTTCTTT.

The chain carries TRBV7-3 and TRBJ2-1, with TRBD1 matching over 7 bases. The CDR3 contains 12 residues. Germline CDR1 is SGHTA and CDR2 is FQGTGA. Trimming took 3 bases from V and 8 from J; bases not matched to a gene: 1. CDR3 loop: CASSFTGDEQFF. Here the CDR3 DNA reads TGTGCCAGCAGCTTCACAGGGGATGAGCAGTTCTTC.